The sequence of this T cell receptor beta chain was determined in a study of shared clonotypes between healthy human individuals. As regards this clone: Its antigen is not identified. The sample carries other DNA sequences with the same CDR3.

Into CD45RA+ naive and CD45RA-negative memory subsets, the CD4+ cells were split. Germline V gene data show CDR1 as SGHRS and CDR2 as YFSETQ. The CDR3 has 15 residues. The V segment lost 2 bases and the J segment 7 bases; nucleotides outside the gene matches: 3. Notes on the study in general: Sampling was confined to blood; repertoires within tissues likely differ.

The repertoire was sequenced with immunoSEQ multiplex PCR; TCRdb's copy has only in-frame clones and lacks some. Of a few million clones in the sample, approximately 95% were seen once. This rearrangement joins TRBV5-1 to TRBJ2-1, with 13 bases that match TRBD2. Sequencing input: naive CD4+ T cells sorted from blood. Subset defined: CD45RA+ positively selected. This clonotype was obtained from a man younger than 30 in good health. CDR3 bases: TGCGCCAGCAGCTTAGGACTAGCGGGAGCGAATGAGCAGTTCTTC. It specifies CASSLGLAGANEQFF.